What follows are 2 T cell receptor beta chains derived from one specimen sequenced in a study of Graves' ophthalmopathy and Graves' hyperthyroidism. The authors amplified TCR beta CDR3 regions from RNA transcripts. The first-round RT-PCR employed HTBI primers together with the Qiagen OneStep RT-PCR kit. A multiplex PCR was then performed as the second round. From the multiplex PCR reads, TCRdb called clonotypes with MiXCR, one entry per CDR3 protein. The sample yields fewer than 600,000 distinct CDR3 sequences, about 15% seen once. Sequenced: blood. Receptors were obtained from a young woman with Graves' ophthalmopathy.

The table lists this clonotype with many counts. This chain joins TRBV5-1 and TRBJ2-5; no reliable D call. This CDR3 region has 14 residues. CDR1 and CDR2 (germline): SGHRS, YFSETQ. Trimming took off 2 bases at V and 5 bases at J, with 13 bases between the two ends. The CDR3 coding sequence is TGCGCCAGCAGCTTTGCTCTCCCGACGGAGACCCAGTACTTC. Amino acids: CASSFALPTETQYF.

V and J are TRBV6-1 and TRBJ1-1; D not resolved. V dropped 7 bases and J dropped 9 bases, with 15 bases sitting between them. Germline CDR1 reads MNHNS; CDR2 reads SASEGT. The CDR3 has 12 residues. CDR3 amino acids: CASKMTDTQAFF. CDR3 in DNA: TGTGCCAGCAAAATGACGGATACCCAAGCTTTCTTT.